This is a list of T cell receptor beta chains from one sample in a study of T cell changes during pregnancy in multiple sclerosis. The repertoire was sequenced with immunoSEQ multiplex PCR; TCRdb's copy has only in-frame clones and lacks some. The repertoire consists of tens of thousands of clones, with approximately 91% occurring once and the leading ten covering 4% to 5%. Sequences were derived from peripheral blood, sampled in the second trimester of pregnancy. Receptor source: a female donor in good health, enrolled as a control in a pregnancy study. The CDR3 runs from the conserved cysteine through the conserved F or W. The order of the fields is J gene, V gene, clone size, D gene, CDR3 protein, CDR3 DNA. A D gene is named only where the DNA matches it firmly. The listing skips clone size in some rows; elsewhere it reads once, few, many or a size class.

TRBJ1-6	TRBV27	.	.	CASSSSGEIYNSPLHF	TGTGCCAGCAGTTCGTCCGGGGAGATTTATAATTCACCCCTCCACTTT
TRBJ2-7	TRBV5-1	.	TRBD2	CASSPRPGLAGTYEQYF	TGCGCCAGCAGCCCCAGGCCGGGACTAGCGGGGACCTACGAGCAGTACTTC
TRBJ1-2	TRBV6-4	.	TRBD1	CASSAGPGTVYGYTF	TGTGCCAGCAGTGCCGGGCCCGGGACAGTATATGGCTACACCTTC
TRBJ1-2	TRBV19	.	.	CASSSHGGANYGYTF	TGTGCCAGTAGTAGTCACGGGGGAGCAAACTATGGCTACACCTTC
TRBJ1-2	TRBV27	.	TRBD1	CASWPGGRYGYTF	TGTGCCAGCTGGCCAGGGGGCCGGTATGGCTACACCTTC
TRBJ2-1	TRBV2	.	.	CASSMKKTPYNEQFF	TGTGCCAGCAGTATGAAGAAGACACCTTACAATGAGCAGTTCTTC
TRBJ1-4	TRBV19	.	.	CASSISPPGAGGEKLFF	TGTGCCAGTAGTATAAGCCCCCCCGGAGCGGGGGGTGAAAAACTGTTTTTT
TRBJ1-2	TRBV7-3	.	.	CASSFPGSYGYTF	TGTGCCAGCAGCTTTCCAGGGTCGTATGGCTACACCTTC
TRBJ2-7	TRBV21-1	.	.	CASSKALSGTGSSYEQYF	TGTGCCAGCAGCAAAGCCCTATCCGGGACAGGGAGCTCCTACGAGCAGTACTTC
TRBJ2-7	TRBV15	.	TRBD2	CATSRDGGLAVGSYEQYF	TGTGCCACCAGCAGAGATGGGGGACTAGCGGTGGGTTCCTACGAGCAGTACTTC
TRBJ2-2	TRBV9	.	.	CASSSLRGYTGELFF	TGTGCCAGCAGCTCCCTAAGGGGTTACACCGGGGAGCTGTTTTTT
TRBJ1-2	TRBV2	.	.	CASSPRGYLDGYTF	TGTGCCAGCAGTCCAAGAGGGTATCTAGATGGCTACACCTTC
TRBJ2-1	TRBV7-9	.	TRBD2	CASSPPGLAVNEQFF	TGTGCCAGCAGCCCCCCGGGCCTAGCGGTCAATGAGCAGTTCTTC
TRBJ2-5	TRBV18	.	.	CASSPLYRAQESLYPQETQYF	TGTGCCAGCTCACCACTATATCGAGCACAGGAATCTTTATACCCACAAGAGACCCAGTACTTC
TRBJ1-1	TRBV5-1	.	.	CASSWAGVNTEAFF	TGCGCCAGCAGCTGGGCAGGGGTGAACACTGAAGCTTTCTTT
TRBJ1-2	TRBV2	once	TRBD1	CASSLLRTGANYGYTF	TGTGCCAGCAGCCTATTAAGGACAGGGGCCAACTATGGCTACACCTTC